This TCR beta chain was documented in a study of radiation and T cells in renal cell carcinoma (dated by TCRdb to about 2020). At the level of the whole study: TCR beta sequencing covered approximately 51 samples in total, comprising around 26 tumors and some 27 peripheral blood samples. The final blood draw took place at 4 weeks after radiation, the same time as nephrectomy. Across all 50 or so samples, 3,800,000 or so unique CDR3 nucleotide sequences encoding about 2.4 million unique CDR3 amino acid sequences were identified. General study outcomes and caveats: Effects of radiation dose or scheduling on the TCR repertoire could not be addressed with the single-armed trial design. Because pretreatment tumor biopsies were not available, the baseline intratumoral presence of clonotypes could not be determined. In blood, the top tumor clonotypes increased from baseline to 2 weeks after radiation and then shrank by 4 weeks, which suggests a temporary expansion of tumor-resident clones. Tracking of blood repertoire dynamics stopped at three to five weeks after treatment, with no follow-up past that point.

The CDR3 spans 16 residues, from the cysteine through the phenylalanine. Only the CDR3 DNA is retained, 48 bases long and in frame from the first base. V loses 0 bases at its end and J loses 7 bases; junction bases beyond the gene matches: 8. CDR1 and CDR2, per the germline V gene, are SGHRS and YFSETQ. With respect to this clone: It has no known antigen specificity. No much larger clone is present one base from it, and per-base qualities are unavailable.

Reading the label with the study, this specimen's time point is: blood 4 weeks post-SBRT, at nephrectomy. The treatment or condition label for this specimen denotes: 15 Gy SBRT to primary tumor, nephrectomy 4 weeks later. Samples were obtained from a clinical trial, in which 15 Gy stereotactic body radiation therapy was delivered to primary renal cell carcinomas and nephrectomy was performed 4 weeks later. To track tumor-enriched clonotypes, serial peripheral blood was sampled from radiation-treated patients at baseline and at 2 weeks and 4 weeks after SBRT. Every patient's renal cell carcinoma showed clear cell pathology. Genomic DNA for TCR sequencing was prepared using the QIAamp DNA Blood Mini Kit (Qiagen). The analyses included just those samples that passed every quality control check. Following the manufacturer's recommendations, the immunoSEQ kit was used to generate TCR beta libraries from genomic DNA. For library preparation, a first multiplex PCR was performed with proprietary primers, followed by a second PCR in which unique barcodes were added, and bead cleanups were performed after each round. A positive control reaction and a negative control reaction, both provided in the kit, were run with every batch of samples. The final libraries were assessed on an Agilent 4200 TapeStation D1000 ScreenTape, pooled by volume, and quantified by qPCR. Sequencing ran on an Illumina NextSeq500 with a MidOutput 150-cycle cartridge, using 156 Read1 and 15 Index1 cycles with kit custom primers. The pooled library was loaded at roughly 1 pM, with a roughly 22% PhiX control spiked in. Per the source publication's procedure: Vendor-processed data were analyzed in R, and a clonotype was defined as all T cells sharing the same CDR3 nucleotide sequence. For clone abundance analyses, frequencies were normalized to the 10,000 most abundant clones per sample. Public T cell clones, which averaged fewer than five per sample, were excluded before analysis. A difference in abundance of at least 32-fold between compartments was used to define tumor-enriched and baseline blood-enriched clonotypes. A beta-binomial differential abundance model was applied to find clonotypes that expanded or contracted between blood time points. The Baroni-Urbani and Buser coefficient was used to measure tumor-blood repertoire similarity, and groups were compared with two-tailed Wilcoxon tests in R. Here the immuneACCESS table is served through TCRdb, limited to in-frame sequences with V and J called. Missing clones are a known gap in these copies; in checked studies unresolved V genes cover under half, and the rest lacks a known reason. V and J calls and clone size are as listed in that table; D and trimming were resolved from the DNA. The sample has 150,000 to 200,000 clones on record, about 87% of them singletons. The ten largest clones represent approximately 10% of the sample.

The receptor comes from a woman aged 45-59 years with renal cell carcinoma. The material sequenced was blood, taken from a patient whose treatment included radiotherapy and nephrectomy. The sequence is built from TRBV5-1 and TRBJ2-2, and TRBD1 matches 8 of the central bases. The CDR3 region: CASSLESGGAVGELFF. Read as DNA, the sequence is TGCGCCAGCAGCTTGGAGTCAGGGGGCGCGGTCGGGGAGCTGTTTTTT.